This TCR beta chain emerged from a study of blood T cell repertoires in COVID-19. In regard to this clone: This CDR3 is also generated by other DNA sequences in the sample.

Libraries were prepared by immunoSEQ multiplex PCR; TCRdb keeps only in-frame clonotypes and omits some of them. The repertoire holds fewer than 30,000 clones, over 75% seen once, with about 23% in the top ten. There are 12 residues in the CDR3. Germline V gene sequence: CDR1 MNHEY, CDR2 SVGEGT. Trimming at V came to 5 bases and at J to 6 bases, leaving 1 base not matched to a gene. The chain combines TRBV6-2 or TRBV6-3 with TRBJ1-1, with 9 bases lining up with TRBD1. The material sequenced was peripheral blood. This clonotype was obtained from a human donor in a cohort sampled during active COVID-19. CDR3 nucleotide sequence: TGTGCCAGCAGTGGACAGGGGCCTGAAGCTTTCTTT. This translates into CASSGQGPEAFF.